The clone carrying this T cell receptor (beta chain) has only a few counts. This entry comes from a study of OX40 agonist ivuxolimab in advanced cancers. CDR1 is SGDLS and CDR2 is YYNGEE in the germline V gene. This CDR3 comprises 13 residues. With 4 bases clipped from V and 7 bases from J, the junction kept 5 bases outside the gene matches. Profiled with immunoSEQ multiplex PCR; TCRdb holds only in-frame clones, not every one. The sample has some 85,000 clones, approximately 91% seen once. The receptor's source is an adult with an advanced solid tumor such as melanoma, head and neck, liver or kidney cancer. The chain links TRBV9 to TRBJ1-2; the match to TRBD1 covers 9 bases. The material was CD4+ or CD8+ T cells sorted from blood, obtained in a trial of the OX40 agonist ivuxolimab. CDR3 sequence (DNA): TGTGCCAGCAGCCGGACAGGGGAAGGTGGCTACACCTTC. The encoded protein is CASSRTGEGGYTF.